This T cell receptor (beta chain) was recorded in a study of blood T cell repertoires in COVID-19. Turning to the study itself: COVID-19 samples collected from the United States, Italy and Spain covered acute and convalescent phases. PBMCs, B-cell-depleted T cells, or T cells provided the cDNA or gDNA that made up the material.

Trimming removed 0 bases from V and 2 bases from J; junction bases left unmatched: 8. This CDR3 spans 16 amino acids. Germline loops: CDR1 SGHKS, CDR2 YYEKEE (reference sequence). In the original processing: Estimation of nucleated cell counts was performed using reference gene primer amplification. This table comes from immunoSEQ multiplex PCR, and its TCRdb copy is limited to in-frame clones, with some not included. That table is the source of V, J and clone size, and D and trimming were worked out from the DNA. The table lists 100,000 to 150,000 clones, roughly 90% of them singletons, with about 4.1% in the top ten.

Sequenced material: peripheral blood. J is TRBJ2-7 and V is TRBV5-5, with 7 bases that match TRBD2. The TCR originated in a man aged 35 to 55 with acute or convalescent COVID-19. CDR3 DNA sequence: TGTGCCAGCAGCTTGGCCGGGGGGACCGGGGCCTACGAGCAGTACTTC. This encodes CASSLAGGTGAYEQYF.